The clone carrying this T cell receptor beta chain has a count of ten or more. The CDR3 extends over 17 amino acids. V was pared by 6 bases and J by 5 bases, with 22 bases between. This entry comes from a study of CD8 T cells in ankylosing spondylitis. MiXCR, applied by TCRdb to the 5' RACE reads, yields one record per CDR3 protein. The repertoire consists of roughly 120,000 distinct CDR3 sequences, with more than 6.5% occurring once and the leading ten covering 12%. This clonotype was sampled from a male donor with ankylosing spondylitis or in good health (not recorded which). Sequenced material: blood, either unsorted or a sorted T cell fraction (not recorded which). The chain couples TRBV12-3 or TRBV12-4 to TRBJ2-2, with D tentatively TRBD1 (5 bases). The CDR3 is CASSPTPQAKGTGELFF. The DNA for the CDR3 is TGTGCCAGCAGCCCAACGCCACAGGCTAAAGGGACCGGGGAGCTGTTTTTT.